This TCR beta chain was sequenced in a study of immune evolution from preneoplasia to lung adenocarcinoma. Assay used: immunoSEQ multiplex PCR; TCRdb lists only in-frame clones, some missing. The table includes 8,500 to 13,000 clones, 82% detected once. CDR3 length: 14 residues. Germline V gene lookup returns CDR1 GTSNPN and CDR2 SVGIG (reference sequence). Between the trimmed V and J ends, which lost 7 bases and 11 bases, there was a span of 26 bases. This rearrangement joins TRBV30 to TRBJ2-5, with D perhaps TRBD1 or TRBD2 (6 bases each). The receptor was derived from a person aged 70 to 85 with lung adenocarcinoma. Sequenced input: FFPE minimally invasive lung adenocarcinoma tissue. The CDR3 is CALEGGALHPLQYF. The CDR3 region has the DNA TGTGCCTTAGAGGGGGGAGCCCTGCACCCTTTGCAGTACTTC.